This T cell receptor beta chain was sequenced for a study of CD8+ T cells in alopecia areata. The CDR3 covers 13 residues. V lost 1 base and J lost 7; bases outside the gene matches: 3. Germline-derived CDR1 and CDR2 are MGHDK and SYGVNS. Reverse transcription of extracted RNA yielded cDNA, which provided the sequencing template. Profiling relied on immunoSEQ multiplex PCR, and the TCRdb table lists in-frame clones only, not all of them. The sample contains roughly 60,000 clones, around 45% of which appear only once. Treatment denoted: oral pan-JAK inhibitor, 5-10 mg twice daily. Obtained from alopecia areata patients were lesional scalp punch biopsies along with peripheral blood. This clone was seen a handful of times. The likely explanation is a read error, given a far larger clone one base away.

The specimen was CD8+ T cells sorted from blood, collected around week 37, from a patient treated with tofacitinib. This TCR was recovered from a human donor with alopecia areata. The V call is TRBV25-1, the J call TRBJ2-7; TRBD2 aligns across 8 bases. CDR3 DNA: TGTGCCAGCAGTGAATTTAAGCGGGGGGAGCAGTACTTC. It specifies CASSEFKRGEQYF.